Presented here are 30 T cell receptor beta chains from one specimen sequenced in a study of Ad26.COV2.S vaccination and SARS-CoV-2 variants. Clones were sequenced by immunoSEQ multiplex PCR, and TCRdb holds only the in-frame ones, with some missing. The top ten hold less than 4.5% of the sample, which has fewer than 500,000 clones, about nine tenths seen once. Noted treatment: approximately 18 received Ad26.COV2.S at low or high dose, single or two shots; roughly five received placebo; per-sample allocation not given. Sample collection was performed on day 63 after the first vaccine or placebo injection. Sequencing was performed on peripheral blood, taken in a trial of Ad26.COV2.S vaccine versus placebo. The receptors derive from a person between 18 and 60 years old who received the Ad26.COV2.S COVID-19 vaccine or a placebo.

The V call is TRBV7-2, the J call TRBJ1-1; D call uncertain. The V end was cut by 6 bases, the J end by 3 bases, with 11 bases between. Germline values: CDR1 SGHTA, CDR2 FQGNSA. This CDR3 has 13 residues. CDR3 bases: TGTGCCAGCAGTCCTCAGGCGGACACTGAAGCTTTCTTT. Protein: CASSPQADTEAFF. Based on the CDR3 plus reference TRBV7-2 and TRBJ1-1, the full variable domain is GAGVSQSPSNKVTEKGKDVELRCDPISGHTALYWYRQSLGQGLEFLIYFQGNSAPDKSGLPSDRFSAERTGGSVSTLTIQRTQQEDSAVYLCASSPQADTEAFFGQGTRLTVV.

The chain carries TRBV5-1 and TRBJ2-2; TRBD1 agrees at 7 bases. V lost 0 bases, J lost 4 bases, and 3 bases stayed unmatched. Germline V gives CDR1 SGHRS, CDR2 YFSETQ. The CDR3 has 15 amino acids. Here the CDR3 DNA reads TGCGCCAGCAGCTTGGCGACAGGGAGCACCGGGGAGCTGTTTTTT. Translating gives CASSLATGSTGELFF.

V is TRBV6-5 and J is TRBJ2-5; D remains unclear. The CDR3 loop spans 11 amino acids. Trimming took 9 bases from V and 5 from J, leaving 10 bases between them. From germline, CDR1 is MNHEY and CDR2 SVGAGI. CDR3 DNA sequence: TGTGCCAGTGACAAGACCGAGACCCAGTACTTC. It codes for CASDKTETQYF.

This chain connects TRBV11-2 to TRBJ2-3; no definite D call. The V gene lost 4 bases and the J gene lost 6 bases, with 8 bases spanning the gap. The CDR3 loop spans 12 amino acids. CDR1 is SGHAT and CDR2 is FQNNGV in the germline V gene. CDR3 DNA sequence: TGTGCCAGCAGCTCGTGGTTGGATACGCAGTATTTT. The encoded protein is CASSSWLDTQYF.

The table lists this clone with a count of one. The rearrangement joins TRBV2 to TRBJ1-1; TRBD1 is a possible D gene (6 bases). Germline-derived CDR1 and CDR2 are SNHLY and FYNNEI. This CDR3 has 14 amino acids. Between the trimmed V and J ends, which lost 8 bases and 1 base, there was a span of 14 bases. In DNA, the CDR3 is TGTGCCAGCCCTCGGGGGGGCTCGAACACTGAAGCTTTCTTT. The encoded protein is CASPRGGSNTEAFF.

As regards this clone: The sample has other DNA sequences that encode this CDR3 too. The CDR3 reads CASSGQGGNQPQHF. The CDR3 coding sequence is TGTGCCAGCAGTGGACAGGGGGGGAATCAGCCCCAGCATTTT. The chain carries TRBV2 and TRBJ1-5; 9 bases are a match to TRBD1. CDR1 SNHLY and CDR2 FYNNEI come from the germline V gene. The junction had 2 bases not matched to a gene; V was cut back by 4 bases and J by 4 bases. This CDR3 spans 14 amino acids.

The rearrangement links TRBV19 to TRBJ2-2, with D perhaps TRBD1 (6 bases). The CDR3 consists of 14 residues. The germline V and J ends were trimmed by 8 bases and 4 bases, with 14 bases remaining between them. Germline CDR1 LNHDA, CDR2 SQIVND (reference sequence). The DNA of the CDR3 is TGTGCCAGTGGCACAGGGTTCGGCACCGGGGAGCTGTTTTTT. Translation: CASGTGFGTGELFF.

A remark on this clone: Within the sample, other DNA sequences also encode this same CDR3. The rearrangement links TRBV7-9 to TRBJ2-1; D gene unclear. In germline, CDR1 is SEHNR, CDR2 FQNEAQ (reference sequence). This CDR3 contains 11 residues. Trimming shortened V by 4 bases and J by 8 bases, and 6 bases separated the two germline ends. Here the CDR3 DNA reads TGTGCCAGCAGCTCGTCCGATGAGCAGTTCTTC. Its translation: CASSSSDEQFF.

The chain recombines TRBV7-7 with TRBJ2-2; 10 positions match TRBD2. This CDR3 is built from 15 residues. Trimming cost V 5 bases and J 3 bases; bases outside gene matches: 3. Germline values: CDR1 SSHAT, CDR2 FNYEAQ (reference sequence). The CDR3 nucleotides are TGTGCCAGCAGCACGCTAGCGGGAGACACCGGGGAGCTGTTTTTT. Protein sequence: CASSTLAGDTGELFF.

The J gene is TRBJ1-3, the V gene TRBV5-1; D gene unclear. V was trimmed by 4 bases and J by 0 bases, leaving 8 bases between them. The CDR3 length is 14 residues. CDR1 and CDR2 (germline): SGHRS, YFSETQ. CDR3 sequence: CASSDRDSGNTIYF. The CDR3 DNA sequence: TGCGCCAGCAGCGACCGGGACTCTGGAAACACCATATATTTT.

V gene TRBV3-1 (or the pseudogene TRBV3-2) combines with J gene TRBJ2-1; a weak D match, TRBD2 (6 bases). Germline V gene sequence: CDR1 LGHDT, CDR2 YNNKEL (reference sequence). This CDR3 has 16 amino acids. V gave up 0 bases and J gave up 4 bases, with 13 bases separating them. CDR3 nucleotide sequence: TGTGCCAGCAGCCAAGAACTCCGTGGGACTTACAATGAGCAGTTCTTC. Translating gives CASSQELRGTYNEQFF.

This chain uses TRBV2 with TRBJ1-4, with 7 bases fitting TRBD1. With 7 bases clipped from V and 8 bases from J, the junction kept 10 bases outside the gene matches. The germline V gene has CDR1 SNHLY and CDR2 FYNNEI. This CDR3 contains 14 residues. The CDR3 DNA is TGTGCCAGCACCAACAGGGGCGTGGGGGAAAAACTGTTTTTT. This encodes CASTNRGVGEKLFF.

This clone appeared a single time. The CDR3 here is CATQRQLTNTGELFF. CDR3 nucleotide sequence: TGTGCCACCCAACGACAGTTAACGAACACCGGGGAGCTGTTTTTT. This sequence joins TRBV19 and TRBJ2-2; D might be TRBD1 (5 bases). CDR3 length: 15 residues. Germline V gives CDR1 LNHDA, CDR2 SQIVND (reference sequence). Trimming stripped 10 bases from V and 0 bases from J, with 15 bases between.

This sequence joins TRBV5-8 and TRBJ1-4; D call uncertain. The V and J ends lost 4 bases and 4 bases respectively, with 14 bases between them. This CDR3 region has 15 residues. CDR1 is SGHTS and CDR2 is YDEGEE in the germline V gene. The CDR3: CASSRKAGGNEKLFF. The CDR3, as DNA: TGTGCCAGCAGCCGAAAAGCGGGAGGTAATGAAAAACTGTTTTTT.

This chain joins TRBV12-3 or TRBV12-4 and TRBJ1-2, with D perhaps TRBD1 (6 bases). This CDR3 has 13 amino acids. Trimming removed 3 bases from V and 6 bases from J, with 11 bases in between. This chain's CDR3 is CASSLGQSDGYTF. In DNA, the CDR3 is TGTGCCAGCAGTTTGGGACAATCGGATGGCTACACCTTC.

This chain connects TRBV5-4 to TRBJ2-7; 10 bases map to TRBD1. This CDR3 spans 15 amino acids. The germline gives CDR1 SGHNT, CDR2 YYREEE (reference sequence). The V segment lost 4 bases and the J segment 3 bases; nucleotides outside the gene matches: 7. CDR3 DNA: TGTGCCAGCAGCCGTATGAGGACAGGGGGCTACGAGCAGTACTTC. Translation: CASSRMRTGGYEQYF.

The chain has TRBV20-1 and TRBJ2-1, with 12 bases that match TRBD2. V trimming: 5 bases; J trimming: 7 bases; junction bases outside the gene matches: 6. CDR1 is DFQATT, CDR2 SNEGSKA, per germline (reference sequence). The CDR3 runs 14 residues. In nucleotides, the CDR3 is TGCAGTGCTGGTGGAGGACTAGCGGGAAATGAGCAGTTCTTC. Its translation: CSAGGGLAGNEQFF.

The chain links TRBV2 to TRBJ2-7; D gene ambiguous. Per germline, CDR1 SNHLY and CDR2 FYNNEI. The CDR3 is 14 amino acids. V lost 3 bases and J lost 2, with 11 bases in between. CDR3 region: CASSEEDWTYEQYF. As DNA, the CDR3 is TGTGCCAGCAGTGAGGAAGACTGGACCTACGAGCAGTACTTC.

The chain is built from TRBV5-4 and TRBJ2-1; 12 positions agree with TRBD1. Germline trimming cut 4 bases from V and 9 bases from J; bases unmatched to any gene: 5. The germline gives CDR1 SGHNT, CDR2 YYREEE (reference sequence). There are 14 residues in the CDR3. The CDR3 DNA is TGTGCCAGCAGCACGGGACAGGGGGCTGGTGAGCAGTTCTTC. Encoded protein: CASSTGQGAGEQFF.

The DNA of the CDR3 is TGTGCCAGCAGTTTGACGGAGGGCACTGAAGCTTTCTTT. It encodes CASSLTEGTEAFF. The gene calls are TRBV27 and TRBJ1-1; unclear D gene. With 3 bases removed from V and 4 bases from J, the gap between germline ends came to 9 bases. Germline V gene lookup returns CDR1 MNHEY and CDR2 SMNVEV (reference sequence). The CDR3 is made up of 13 amino acids.

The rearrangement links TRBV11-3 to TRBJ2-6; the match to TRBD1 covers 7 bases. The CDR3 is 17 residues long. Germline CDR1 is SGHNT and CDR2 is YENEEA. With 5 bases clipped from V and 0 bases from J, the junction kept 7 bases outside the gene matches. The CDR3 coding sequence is TGTGCCAGCAGCCGCGGACAGGCTCCCTCTGGGGCCAACGTCCTGACTTTC. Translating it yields CASSRGQAPSGANVLTF. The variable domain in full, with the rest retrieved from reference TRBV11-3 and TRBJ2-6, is EAGVVQSPRYKIIEKKQPVAFWCNPISGHNTLYWYLQNLGQGPELLIRYENEEAVDDSQLPKDRFSAERLKGVDSTLKIQPAELGDSAVYLCASSRGQAPSGANVLTFGAGSRLTVL.

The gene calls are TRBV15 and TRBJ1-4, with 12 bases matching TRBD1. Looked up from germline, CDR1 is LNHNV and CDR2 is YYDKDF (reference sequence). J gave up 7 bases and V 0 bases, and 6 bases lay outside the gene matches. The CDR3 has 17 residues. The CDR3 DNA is TGTGCCACCAGCAGAGATGGGACGGGACAGGGGGCTGAAAAACTGTTTTTT. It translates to CATSRDGTGQGAEKLFF.

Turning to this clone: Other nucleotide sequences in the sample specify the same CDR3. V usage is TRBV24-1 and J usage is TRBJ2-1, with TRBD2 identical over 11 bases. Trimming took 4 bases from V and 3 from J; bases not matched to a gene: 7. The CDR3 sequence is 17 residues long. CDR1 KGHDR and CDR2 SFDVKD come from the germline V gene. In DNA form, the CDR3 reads TGTGCCACCAGTGACCCCGGTACTAGCGGGAGCTACAATGAGCAGTTCTTC. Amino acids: CATSDPGTSGSYNEQFF.

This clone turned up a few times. The CDR3 region is CASSPGLAGEGGELFF. Written as DNA, the CDR3 is TGTGCCAGCAGCCCCGGACTAGCGGGAGAGGGCGGGGAGCTGTTTTTT. V is TRBV3-1 (or the pseudogene TRBV3-2) and J is TRBJ2-2; 13 positions match TRBD2. The ends lost 4 bases at V and 7 bases at J; junction bases unmatched: 6. The germline V gene has CDR1 LGHDT and CDR2 YNNKEL (reference sequence). CDR3 length: 16 residues.

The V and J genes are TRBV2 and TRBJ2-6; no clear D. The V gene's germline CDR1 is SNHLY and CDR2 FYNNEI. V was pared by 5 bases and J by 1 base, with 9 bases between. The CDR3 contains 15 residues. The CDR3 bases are TGTGCCAGCAGTAACTCGGGTTCTGGGGCCAACGTCCTGACTTTC. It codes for CASSNSGSGANVLTF.

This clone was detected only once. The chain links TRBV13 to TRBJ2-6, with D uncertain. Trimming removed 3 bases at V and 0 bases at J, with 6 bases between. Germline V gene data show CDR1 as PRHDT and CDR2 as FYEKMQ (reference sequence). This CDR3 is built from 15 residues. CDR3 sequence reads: CASSFDSSGANVLTF. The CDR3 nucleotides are TGTGCCAGCAGCTTCGATAGCTCTGGGGCCAACGTCCTGACTTTC.

The CDR3 reads CASRQSDRGANEQFF. The DNA for the CDR3 is TGCGCCAGCAGGCAATCGGACAGGGGAGCCAATGAGCAGTTCTTC. The V gene is TRBV4-3, the J gene TRBJ2-1, with 9 bases fitting TRBD1. The CDR3 consists of 15 residues. Trimming took 6 bases from V and 6 from J; bases not matched to a gene: 9. From germline, CDR1 is LGHNA and CDR2 YSLEER.

This CDR3 reads CASTKGGRVHYEQYF. The CDR3, as DNA: TGTGCCAGCACGAAAGGCGGGAGGGTCCACTACGAGCAGTACTTC. The chain couples TRBV2 to TRBJ2-7; 9 bases map to TRBD2. With V trimmed by 7 bases and J by 3 bases, 10 bases remained unmatched. This CDR3 is built from 15 residues. Germline V lookup: CDR1 SNHLY, CDR2 FYNNEI.

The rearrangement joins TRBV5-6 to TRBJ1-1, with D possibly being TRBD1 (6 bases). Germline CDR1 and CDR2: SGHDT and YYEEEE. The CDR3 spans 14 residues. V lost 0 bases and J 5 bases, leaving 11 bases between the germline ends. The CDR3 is CASSLEGGRTEAFF. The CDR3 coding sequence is TGTGCCAGCAGCTTGGAGGGGGGCAGAACTGAAGCTTTCTTT.

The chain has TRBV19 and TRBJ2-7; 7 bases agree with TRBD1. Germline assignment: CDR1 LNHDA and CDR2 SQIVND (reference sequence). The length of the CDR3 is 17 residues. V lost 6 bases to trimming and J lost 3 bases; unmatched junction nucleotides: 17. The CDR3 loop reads CASRPKMVETGSYEQYF. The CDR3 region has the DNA TGTGCCAGTAGACCTAAGATGGTGGAGACAGGGAGCTACGAGCAGTACTTC.